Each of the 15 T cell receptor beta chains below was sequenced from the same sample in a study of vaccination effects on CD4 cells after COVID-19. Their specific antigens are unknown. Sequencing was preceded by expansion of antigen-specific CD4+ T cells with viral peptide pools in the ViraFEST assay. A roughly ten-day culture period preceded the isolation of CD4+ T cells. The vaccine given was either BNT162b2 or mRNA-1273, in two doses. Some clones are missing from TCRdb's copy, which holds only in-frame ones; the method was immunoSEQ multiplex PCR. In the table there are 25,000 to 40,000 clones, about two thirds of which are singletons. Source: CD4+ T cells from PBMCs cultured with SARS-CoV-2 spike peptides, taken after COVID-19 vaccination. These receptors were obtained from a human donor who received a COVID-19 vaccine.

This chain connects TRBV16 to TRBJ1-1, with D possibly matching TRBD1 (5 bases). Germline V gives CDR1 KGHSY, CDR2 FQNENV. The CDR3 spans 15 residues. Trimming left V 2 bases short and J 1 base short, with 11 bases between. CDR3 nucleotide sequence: TGTGCCAGCAGCCAACGTATCGGGGGGAACACTGAAGCTTTCTTT. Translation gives CASSQRIGGNTEAFF.

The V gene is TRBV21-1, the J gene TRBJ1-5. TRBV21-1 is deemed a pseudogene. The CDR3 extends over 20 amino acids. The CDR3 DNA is TGTGCCAGCAGCAAGGCCGACAGGGAGGGAAATATGGCTAGCAATCAGCCCCAGCATTTT. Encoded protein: CASSKADREGNMASNQPQHF.

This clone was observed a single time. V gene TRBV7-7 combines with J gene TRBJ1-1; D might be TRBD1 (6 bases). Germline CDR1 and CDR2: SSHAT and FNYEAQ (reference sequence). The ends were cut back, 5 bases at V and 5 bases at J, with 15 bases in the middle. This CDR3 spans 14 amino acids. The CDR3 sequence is CASSPTGLVTEAFF. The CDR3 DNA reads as TGTGCCAGCAGCCCTACAGGGCTCGTGACTGAAGCTTTCTTT.

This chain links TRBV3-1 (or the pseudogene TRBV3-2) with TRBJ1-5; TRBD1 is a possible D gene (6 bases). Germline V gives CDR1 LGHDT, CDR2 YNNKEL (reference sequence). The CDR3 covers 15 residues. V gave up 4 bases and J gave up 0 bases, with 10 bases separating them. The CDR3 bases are TGTGCCAGCAGCCTCGGGGGGCATAGCAATCAGCCCCAGCATTTT. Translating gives CASSLGGHSNQPQHF.

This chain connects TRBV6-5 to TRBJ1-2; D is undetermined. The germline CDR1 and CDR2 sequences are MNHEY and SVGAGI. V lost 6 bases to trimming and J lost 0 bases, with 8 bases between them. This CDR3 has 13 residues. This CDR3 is CASRREANYGYTF. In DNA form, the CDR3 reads TGTGCCAGCAGGCGGGAGGCTAACTATGGCTACACCTTC.

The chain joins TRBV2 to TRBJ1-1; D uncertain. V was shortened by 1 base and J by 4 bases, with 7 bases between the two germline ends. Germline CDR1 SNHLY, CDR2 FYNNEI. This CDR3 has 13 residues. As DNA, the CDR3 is TGTGCCAGCAGTGAAGACCAACCCACTGAAGCTTTCTTT. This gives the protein CASSEDQPTEAFF.

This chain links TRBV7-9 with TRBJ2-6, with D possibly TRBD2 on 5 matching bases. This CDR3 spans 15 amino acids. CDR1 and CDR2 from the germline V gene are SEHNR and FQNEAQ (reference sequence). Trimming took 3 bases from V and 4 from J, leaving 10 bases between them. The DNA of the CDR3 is TGTGCCAGCAGCTTCGAGGGCTCCGGGGCCAACGTCCTGACTTTC. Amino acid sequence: CASSFEGSGANVLTF.

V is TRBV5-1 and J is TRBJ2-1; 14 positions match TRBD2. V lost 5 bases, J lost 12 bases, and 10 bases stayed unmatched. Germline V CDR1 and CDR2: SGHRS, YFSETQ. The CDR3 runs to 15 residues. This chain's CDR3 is CASSPTSGRASGQFF. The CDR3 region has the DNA TGCGCCAGCAGTCCGACTAGCGGGAGGGCCTCGGGGCAGTTCTTC.

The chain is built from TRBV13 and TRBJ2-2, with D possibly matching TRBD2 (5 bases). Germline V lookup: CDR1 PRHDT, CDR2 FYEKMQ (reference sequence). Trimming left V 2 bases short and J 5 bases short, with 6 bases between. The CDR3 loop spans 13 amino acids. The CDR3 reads CASSLRGTGELFF. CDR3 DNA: TGTGCCAGCAGCTTACGAGGGACCGGGGAGCTGTTTTTT.

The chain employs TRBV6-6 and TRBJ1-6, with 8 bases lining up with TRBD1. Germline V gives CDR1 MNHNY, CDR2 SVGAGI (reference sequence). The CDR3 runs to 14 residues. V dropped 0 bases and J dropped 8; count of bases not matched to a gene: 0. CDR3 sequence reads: CASSYSTGDSPLHF. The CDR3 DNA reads TGTGCCAGCAGTTACTCGACAGGGGATTCACCCCTCCACTTT.

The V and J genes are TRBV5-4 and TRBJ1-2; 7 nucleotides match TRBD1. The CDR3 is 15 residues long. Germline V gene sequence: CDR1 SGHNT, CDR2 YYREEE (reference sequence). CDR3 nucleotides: TGTGCAGGCGGGACAACGGGACGGCAGGGGGTCGGCTACACCTTC. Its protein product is CAGGTTGRQGVGYTF.

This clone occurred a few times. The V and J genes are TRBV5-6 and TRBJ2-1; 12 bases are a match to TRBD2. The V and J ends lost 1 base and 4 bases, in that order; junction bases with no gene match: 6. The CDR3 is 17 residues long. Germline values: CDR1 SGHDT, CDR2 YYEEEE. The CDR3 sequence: CASSLLSSGRDYNEQFF. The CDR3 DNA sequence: TGTGCCAGCAGCTTGTTGTCTAGCGGGAGGGATTACAATGAGCAGTTCTTC.

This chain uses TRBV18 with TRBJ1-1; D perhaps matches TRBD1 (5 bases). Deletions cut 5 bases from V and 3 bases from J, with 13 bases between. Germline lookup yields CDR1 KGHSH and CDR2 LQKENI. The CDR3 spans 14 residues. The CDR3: CASSFAEQDTEAFF. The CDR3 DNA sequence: TGTGCCAGCTCATTCGCGGAACAGGACACTGAAGCTTTCTTT.

This chain's CDR3 is CASSLDRDRVSNEQFF. In DNA, the CDR3 is TGTGCCAGCAGCTTAGACCGGGACAGGGTAAGCAATGAGCAGTTCTTC. This chain connects TRBV5-4 to TRBJ2-1; 9 nucleotides align to TRBD1. The CDR3 runs to 16 residues. After removal of 2 bases from V and 6 bases from J, the junction contained 9 bases not matched to a gene. CDR1 and CDR2 (germline): SGHNT, YYREEE (reference sequence).

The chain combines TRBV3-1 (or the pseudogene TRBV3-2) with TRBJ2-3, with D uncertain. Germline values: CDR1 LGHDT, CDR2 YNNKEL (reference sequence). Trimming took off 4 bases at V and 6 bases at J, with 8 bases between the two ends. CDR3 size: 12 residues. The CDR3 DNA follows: TGTGCCAGCAGCCTAAGTTCGGATACGCAGTATTTT. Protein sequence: CASSLSSDTQYF.